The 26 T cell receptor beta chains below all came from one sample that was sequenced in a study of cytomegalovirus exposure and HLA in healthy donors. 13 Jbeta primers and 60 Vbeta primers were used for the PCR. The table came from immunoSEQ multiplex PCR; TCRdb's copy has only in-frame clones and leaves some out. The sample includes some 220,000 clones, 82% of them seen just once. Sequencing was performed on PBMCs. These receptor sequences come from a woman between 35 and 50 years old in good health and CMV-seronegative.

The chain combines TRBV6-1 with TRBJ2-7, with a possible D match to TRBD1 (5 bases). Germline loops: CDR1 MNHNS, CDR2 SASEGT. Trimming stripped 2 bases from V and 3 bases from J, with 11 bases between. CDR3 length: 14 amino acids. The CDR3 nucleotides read TGTGCCAGCAGTGAAAGCAGGGTCGGCTACGAGCAGTACTTC. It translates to CASSESRVGYEQYF.

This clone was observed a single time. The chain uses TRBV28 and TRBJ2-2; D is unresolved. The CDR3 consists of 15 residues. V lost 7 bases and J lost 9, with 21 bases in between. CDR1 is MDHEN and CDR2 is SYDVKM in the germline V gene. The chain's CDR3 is CASIRTAGNFRELFF. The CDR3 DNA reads TGTGCCAGCATCCGCACGGCAGGTAACTTCCGGGAGCTGTTTTTT.

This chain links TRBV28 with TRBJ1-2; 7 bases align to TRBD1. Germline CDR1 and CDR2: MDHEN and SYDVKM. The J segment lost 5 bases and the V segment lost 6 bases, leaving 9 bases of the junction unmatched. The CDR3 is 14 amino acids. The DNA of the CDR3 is TGTGCCAGCAGAGGTGACAGGGATTTTTATGGCTACACCTTC. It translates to CASRGDRDFYGYTF.

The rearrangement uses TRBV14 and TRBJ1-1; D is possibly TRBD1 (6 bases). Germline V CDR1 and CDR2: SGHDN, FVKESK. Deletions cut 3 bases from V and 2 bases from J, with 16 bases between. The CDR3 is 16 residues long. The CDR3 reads CASSHARWTANTEAFF. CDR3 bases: TGTGCCAGCAGCCACGCCCGGTGGACAGCAAACACTGAAGCTTTCTTT.

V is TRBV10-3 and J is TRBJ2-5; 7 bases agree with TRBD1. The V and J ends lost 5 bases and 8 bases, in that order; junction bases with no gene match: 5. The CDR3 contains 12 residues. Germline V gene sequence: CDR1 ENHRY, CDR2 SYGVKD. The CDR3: CAISRQGDTQYF. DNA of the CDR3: TGTGCCATCAGTCGACAGGGCGATACCCAGTACTTC.

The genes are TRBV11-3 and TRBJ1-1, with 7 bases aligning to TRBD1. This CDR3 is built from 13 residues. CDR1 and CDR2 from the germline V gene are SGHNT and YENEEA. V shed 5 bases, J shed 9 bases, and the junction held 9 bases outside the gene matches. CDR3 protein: CASSNPGQHQAFF. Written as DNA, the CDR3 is TGTGCCAGCAGCAACCCGGGACAGCATCAAGCTTTCTTT.

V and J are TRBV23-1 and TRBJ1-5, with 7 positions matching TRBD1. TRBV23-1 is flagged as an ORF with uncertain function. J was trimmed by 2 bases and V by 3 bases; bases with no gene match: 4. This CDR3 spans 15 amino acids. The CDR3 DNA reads TGCGCCAGCAGTCACAGGGACAGAGGCAATCAGCCCCAGCATTTT. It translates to CASSHRDRGNQPQHF.

CDR3 nucleotide sequence: TGTGCCAGTGTTCAGGGCCCAACCTACGAGCAGTACTTC. Translated, it gives CASVQGPTYEQYF. The chain couples TRBV7-9 to TRBJ2-7; TRBD1 might be the D (5 bases). Between the trimmed V and J ends, which lost 9 bases and 2 bases, there was a span of 14 bases. The germline CDR1 and CDR2 sequences are SEHNR and FQNEAQ (reference sequence). The CDR3 sequence is 13 residues long.

CDR3 protein: CASTVTSGGAYEQYF. In DNA form, the CDR3 reads TGTGCCAGCACCGTGACTAGCGGGGGTGCATACGAGCAGTACTTC. The V gene is TRBV2, the J gene TRBJ2-7; 12 positions agree with TRBD2. CDR1 is SNHLY, CDR2 FYNNEI, per germline. This CDR3 is built from 15 residues. V lost 7 bases to trimming and J lost 4 bases; unmatched junction nucleotides: 8.

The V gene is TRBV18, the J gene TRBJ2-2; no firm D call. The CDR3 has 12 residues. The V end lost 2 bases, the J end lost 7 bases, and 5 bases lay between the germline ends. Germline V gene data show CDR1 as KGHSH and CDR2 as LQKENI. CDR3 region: CASSPRSGELFF. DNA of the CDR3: TGTGCCAGCTCACCAAGGAGCGGGGAGCTGTTTTTT.

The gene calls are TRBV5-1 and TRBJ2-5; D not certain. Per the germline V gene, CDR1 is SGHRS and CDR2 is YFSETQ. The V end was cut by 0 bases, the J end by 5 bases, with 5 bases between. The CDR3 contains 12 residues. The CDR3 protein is CASSLELETQYF. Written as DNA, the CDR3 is TGCGCCAGCAGCTTGGAGCTCGAGACCCAGTACTTC.

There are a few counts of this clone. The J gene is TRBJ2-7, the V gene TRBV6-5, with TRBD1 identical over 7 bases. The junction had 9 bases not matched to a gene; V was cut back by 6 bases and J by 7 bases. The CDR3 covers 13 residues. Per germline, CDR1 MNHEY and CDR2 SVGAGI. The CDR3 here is CASSPPQGREQYF. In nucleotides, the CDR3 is TGTGCCAGCAGCCCACCACAGGGGCGAGAGCAGTACTTC.

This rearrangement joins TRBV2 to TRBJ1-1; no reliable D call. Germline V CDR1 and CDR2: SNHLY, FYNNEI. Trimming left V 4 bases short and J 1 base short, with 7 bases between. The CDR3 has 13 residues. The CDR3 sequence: CASSVVQNTEAFF. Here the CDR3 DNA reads TGTGCCAGCAGTGTAGTTCAGAACACTGAAGCTTTCTTT.

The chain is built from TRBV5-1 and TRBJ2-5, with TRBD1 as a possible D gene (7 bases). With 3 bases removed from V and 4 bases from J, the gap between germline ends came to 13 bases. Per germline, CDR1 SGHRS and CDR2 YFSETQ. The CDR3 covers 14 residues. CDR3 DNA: TGCGCCAGCAGCTCCCGACAGGGACTAGAGACCCAGTACTTC. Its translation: CASSSRQGLETQYF.

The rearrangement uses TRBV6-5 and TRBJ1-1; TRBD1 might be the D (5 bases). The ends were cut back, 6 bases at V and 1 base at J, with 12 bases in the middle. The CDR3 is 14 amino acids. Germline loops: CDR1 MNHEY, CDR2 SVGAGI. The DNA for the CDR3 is TGTGCCAGCAGGCTTGACAGAGCGAACACTGAAGCTTTCTTT. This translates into CASRLDRANTEAFF.

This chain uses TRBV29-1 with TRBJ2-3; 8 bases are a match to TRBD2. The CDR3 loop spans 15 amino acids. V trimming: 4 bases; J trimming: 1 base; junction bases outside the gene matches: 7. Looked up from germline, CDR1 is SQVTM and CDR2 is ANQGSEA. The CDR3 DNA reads TGCAGCGTTGGAAAATATAGCGGGGGCACAGATACGCAGTATTTT. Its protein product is CSVGKYSGGTDTQYF.

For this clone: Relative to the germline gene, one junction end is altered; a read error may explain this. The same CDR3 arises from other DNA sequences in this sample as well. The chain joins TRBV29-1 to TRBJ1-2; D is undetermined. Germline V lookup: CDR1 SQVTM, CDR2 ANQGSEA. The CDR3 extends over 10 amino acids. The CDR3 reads CSVPGYGYTF. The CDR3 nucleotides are TGCAGCGTTCCAGGATATGGCTACACTTTC. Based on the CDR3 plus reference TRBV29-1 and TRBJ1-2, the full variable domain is SAVISQKPSRDICQRGTSLTIQCQVDSQVTMMFWYRQQPGQSLTLIATANQGSEATYESGFVIDKFPISRPNLTFSTLTVSNMSPEDSSIYLCSVPGYGYTFGSGTRLTVV.

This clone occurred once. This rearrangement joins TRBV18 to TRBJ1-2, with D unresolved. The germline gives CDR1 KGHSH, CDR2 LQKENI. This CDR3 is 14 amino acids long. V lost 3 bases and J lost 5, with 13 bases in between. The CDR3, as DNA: TGTGCCAGCTCACCCGAGAGGGATTCTTATGGCTACACCTTC. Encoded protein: CASSPERDSYGYTF.

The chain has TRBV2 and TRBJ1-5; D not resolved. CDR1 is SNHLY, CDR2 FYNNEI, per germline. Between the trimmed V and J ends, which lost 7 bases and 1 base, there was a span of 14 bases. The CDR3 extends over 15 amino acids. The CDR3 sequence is CASKRELESNQPQHF. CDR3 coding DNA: TGTGCCAGCAAGCGGGAACTCGAAAGCAATCAGCCCCAGCATTTT.

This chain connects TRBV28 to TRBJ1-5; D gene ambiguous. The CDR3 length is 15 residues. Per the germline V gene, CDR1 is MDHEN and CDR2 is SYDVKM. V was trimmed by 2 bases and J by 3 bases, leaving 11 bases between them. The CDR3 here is CASSLGLSFNQPQHF. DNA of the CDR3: TGTGCCAGCAGTTTAGGCCTCAGTTTCAATCAGCCCCAGCATTTT.

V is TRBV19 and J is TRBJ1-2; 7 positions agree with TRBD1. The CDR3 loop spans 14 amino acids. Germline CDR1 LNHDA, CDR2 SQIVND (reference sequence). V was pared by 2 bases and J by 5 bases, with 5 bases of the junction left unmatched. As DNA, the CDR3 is TGTGCCAGTAGTATACGGGCAGGGGGTTATGGCTACACCTTC. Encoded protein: CASSIRAGGYGYTF.

The CDR3 reads CASSEVQGANEQFF. Here the CDR3 DNA reads TGTGCCAGCAGTGAAGTACAGGGGGCGAATGAGCAGTTCTTC. This chain connects TRBV2 to TRBJ2-1; 9 nucleotides align to TRBD1. V dropped 1 base and J dropped 7; count of bases not matched to a gene: 2. The CDR3 runs to 14 residues. The germline CDR1 and CDR2 sequences are SNHLY and FYNNEI. Based on the CDR3 plus reference TRBV2 and TRBJ2-1, the full variable domain is EPEVTQTPSHQVTQMGQEVILRCVPISNHLYFYWYRQILGQKVEFLVSFYNNEISEKSEIFDDQFSVERPDGSNFTLKIRSTKLEDSAMYFCASSEVQGANEQFFGPGTRLTVL.

CDR3 sequence reads: CASSSTSTGELFF. The CDR3 region has the DNA TGTGCCAGCAGCTCGACAAGCACCGGGGAGCTGTTTTTT. V gene TRBV7-2 combines with J gene TRBJ2-2; D remains unclear. The germline gives CDR1 SGHTA, CDR2 FQGNSA. Trimming stripped 4 bases from V and 4 bases from J, with 7 bases between. This CDR3 spans 13 amino acids.

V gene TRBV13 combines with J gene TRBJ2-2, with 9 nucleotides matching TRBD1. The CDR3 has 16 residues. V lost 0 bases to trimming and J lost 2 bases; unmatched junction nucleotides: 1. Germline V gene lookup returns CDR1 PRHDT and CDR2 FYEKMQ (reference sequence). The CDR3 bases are TGTGCCAGCAGCTTAGGGGACAGGGGAAACACCGGGGAGCTGTTTTTT. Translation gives CASSLGDRGNTGELFF.

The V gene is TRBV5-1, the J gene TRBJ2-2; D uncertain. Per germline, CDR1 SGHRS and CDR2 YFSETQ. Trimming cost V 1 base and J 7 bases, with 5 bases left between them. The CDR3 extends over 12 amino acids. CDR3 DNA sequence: TGCGCCAGCAGCTTGAGCTTCGGGGAGCTGTTTTTT. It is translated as CASSLSFGELFF. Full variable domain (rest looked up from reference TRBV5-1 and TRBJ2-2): KAGVTQTPRYLIKTRGQQVTLSCSPISGHRSVSWYQQTPGQGLQFLFEYFSETQRNKGNFPGRFSGRQFSNSRSEMNVSTLELGDSALYLCASSLSFGELFFGEGSRLTVL.

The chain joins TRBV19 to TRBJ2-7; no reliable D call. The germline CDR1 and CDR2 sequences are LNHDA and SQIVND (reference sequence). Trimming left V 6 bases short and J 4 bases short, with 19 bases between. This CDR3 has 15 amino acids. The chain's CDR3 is CASSLDTSVRYEQYF. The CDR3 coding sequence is TGTGCCAGTAGCCTCGACACATCGGTAAGGTACGAGCAGTACTTC.